This section outlines one T cell receptor beta chain sequence together with its context. This record belongs to a study of blood T cell repertoires in COVID-19. As for the study in general: Acute and convalescent COVID-19 samples came from the United States, Italy and Spain. The cDNA or gDNA used as material had been derived from T cells, B-cell-depleted T cells, or PBMCs.

Germline lookup yields CDR1 MNHEY and CDR2 SMNVEV (reference sequence). This CDR3 region has 16 residues. With 8 bases removed from V and 0 bases from J, the gap between germline ends came to 20 bases. Profiled with immunoSEQ multiplex PCR; TCRdb holds only in-frame clones, not every one. This table has roughly 67,000 clones, approximately 93% appearing once. The TCR comes from a man aged 65 to 79 with active COVID-19. The chain employs TRBV27 and TRBJ2-7; perhaps TRBD1 as D (6 bases). The material sequenced was peripheral blood. The CDR3 coding sequence is TGTGCCAGCCGAGCTACAGTCAGGGGCCTCTCCTACGAGCAGTACGTC. Translating gives CASRATVRGLSYEQYV.